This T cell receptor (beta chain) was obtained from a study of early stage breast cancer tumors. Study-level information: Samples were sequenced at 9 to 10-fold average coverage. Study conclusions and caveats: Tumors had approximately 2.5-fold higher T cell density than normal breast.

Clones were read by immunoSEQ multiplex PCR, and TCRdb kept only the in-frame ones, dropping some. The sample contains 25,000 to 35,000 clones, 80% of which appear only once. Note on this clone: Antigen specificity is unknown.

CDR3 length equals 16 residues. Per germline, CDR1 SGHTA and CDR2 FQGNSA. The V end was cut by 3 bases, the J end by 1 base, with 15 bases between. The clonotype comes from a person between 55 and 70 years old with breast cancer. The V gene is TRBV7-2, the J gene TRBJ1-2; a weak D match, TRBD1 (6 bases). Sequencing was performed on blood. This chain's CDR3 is CASSFDSRGNNYGYTF. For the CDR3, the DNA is TGTGCCAGCAGCTTCGATTCCAGGGGCAATAACTATGGCTACACCTTC.